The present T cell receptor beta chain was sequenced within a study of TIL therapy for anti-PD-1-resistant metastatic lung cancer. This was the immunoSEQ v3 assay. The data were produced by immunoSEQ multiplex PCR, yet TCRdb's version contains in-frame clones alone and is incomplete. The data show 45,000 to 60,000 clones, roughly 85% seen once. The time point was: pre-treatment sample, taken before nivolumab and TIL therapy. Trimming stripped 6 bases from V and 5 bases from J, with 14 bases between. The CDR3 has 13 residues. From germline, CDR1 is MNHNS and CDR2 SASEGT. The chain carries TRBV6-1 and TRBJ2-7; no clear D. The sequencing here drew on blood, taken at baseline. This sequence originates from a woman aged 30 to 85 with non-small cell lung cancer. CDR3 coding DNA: TGTGCCAGCAGGCCCTACGGTCCCCACGAGCAGTACTTC. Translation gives CASRPYGPHEQYF.